This TCR beta chain appears in the sequencing data of a study of blood T cell repertoires in COVID-19. Turning to the study itself: From T cells, B-cell-depleted T cells, or PBMCs came the material, which was cDNA or gDNA.

Researchers sorted participants into cohorts using their self-reported clinical history. Sequencing used immunoSEQ multiplex PCR; TCRdb keeps in-frame clones, though not all of them. Seen here are about 200,000 clones, about nine tenths observed once, and the top ten hold 2% to 2.5%. The CDR3 covers 15 residues. CDR1 is SEHNR, CDR2 FQNEAQ, per germline (reference sequence). Trimming removed 5 bases at V and 3 bases at J, with 16 bases between. What was sequenced was PBMCs or T cells enriched from blood (not recorded which). The V gene is TRBV7-9, the J gene TRBJ1-2, with D possibly matching TRBD1 (6 bases). The receptor's source is a woman in her twenties or thirties who had recovered from COVID-19. CDR3 in DNA: TGTGCCAGCAGCCTGGACAGACTAAGCTACTATGGCTACACCTTC. This encodes CASSLDRLSYYGYTF. The full variable domain, with the rest looked up from reference TRBV7-9 and TRBJ1-2, is DTGVSQNPRHKITKRGQNVTFRCDPISEHNRLYWYRQTLGQGPEFLTYFQNEAQLEKSRLLSDRFSAERPKGSFSTLEIQRTEQGDSAMYLCASSLDRLSYYGYTFGSGTRLTVV.